The T cell receptor (beta chain) under discussion was sequenced for a study of cytomegalovirus exposure and HLA in healthy donors. The study, taken as a whole, reports: More clonal expansion characterized HLA-associated TCR beta chains than equally common others in a later analysis.

Note on this clone: The antigen is not known.

With 60 Vbeta and 13 Jbeta primers, the PCR was carried out. Using immunoSEQ multiplex PCR, the repertoire was profiled, and TCRdb retains in-frame clones only, with some absent. This sample has under 200,000 clones; about 85% occur once, and the top ten carry approximately 0.39%. Germline V gene sequence: CDR1 SGHNT, CDR2 YYREEE (reference sequence). Trimming stripped 3 bases from V and 4 bases from J, with 10 bases between. CDR3 size: 13 residues. The clonotype originates from a male donor in good health and CMV-seropositive. This chain links TRBV5-4 with TRBJ1-1; no definite D call. Sequenced input: PBMCs. The CDR3: CASSSIGGTEAFF. DNA of the CDR3: TGTGCCAGCAGCTCCATCGGAGGCACTGAAGCTTTCTTT.